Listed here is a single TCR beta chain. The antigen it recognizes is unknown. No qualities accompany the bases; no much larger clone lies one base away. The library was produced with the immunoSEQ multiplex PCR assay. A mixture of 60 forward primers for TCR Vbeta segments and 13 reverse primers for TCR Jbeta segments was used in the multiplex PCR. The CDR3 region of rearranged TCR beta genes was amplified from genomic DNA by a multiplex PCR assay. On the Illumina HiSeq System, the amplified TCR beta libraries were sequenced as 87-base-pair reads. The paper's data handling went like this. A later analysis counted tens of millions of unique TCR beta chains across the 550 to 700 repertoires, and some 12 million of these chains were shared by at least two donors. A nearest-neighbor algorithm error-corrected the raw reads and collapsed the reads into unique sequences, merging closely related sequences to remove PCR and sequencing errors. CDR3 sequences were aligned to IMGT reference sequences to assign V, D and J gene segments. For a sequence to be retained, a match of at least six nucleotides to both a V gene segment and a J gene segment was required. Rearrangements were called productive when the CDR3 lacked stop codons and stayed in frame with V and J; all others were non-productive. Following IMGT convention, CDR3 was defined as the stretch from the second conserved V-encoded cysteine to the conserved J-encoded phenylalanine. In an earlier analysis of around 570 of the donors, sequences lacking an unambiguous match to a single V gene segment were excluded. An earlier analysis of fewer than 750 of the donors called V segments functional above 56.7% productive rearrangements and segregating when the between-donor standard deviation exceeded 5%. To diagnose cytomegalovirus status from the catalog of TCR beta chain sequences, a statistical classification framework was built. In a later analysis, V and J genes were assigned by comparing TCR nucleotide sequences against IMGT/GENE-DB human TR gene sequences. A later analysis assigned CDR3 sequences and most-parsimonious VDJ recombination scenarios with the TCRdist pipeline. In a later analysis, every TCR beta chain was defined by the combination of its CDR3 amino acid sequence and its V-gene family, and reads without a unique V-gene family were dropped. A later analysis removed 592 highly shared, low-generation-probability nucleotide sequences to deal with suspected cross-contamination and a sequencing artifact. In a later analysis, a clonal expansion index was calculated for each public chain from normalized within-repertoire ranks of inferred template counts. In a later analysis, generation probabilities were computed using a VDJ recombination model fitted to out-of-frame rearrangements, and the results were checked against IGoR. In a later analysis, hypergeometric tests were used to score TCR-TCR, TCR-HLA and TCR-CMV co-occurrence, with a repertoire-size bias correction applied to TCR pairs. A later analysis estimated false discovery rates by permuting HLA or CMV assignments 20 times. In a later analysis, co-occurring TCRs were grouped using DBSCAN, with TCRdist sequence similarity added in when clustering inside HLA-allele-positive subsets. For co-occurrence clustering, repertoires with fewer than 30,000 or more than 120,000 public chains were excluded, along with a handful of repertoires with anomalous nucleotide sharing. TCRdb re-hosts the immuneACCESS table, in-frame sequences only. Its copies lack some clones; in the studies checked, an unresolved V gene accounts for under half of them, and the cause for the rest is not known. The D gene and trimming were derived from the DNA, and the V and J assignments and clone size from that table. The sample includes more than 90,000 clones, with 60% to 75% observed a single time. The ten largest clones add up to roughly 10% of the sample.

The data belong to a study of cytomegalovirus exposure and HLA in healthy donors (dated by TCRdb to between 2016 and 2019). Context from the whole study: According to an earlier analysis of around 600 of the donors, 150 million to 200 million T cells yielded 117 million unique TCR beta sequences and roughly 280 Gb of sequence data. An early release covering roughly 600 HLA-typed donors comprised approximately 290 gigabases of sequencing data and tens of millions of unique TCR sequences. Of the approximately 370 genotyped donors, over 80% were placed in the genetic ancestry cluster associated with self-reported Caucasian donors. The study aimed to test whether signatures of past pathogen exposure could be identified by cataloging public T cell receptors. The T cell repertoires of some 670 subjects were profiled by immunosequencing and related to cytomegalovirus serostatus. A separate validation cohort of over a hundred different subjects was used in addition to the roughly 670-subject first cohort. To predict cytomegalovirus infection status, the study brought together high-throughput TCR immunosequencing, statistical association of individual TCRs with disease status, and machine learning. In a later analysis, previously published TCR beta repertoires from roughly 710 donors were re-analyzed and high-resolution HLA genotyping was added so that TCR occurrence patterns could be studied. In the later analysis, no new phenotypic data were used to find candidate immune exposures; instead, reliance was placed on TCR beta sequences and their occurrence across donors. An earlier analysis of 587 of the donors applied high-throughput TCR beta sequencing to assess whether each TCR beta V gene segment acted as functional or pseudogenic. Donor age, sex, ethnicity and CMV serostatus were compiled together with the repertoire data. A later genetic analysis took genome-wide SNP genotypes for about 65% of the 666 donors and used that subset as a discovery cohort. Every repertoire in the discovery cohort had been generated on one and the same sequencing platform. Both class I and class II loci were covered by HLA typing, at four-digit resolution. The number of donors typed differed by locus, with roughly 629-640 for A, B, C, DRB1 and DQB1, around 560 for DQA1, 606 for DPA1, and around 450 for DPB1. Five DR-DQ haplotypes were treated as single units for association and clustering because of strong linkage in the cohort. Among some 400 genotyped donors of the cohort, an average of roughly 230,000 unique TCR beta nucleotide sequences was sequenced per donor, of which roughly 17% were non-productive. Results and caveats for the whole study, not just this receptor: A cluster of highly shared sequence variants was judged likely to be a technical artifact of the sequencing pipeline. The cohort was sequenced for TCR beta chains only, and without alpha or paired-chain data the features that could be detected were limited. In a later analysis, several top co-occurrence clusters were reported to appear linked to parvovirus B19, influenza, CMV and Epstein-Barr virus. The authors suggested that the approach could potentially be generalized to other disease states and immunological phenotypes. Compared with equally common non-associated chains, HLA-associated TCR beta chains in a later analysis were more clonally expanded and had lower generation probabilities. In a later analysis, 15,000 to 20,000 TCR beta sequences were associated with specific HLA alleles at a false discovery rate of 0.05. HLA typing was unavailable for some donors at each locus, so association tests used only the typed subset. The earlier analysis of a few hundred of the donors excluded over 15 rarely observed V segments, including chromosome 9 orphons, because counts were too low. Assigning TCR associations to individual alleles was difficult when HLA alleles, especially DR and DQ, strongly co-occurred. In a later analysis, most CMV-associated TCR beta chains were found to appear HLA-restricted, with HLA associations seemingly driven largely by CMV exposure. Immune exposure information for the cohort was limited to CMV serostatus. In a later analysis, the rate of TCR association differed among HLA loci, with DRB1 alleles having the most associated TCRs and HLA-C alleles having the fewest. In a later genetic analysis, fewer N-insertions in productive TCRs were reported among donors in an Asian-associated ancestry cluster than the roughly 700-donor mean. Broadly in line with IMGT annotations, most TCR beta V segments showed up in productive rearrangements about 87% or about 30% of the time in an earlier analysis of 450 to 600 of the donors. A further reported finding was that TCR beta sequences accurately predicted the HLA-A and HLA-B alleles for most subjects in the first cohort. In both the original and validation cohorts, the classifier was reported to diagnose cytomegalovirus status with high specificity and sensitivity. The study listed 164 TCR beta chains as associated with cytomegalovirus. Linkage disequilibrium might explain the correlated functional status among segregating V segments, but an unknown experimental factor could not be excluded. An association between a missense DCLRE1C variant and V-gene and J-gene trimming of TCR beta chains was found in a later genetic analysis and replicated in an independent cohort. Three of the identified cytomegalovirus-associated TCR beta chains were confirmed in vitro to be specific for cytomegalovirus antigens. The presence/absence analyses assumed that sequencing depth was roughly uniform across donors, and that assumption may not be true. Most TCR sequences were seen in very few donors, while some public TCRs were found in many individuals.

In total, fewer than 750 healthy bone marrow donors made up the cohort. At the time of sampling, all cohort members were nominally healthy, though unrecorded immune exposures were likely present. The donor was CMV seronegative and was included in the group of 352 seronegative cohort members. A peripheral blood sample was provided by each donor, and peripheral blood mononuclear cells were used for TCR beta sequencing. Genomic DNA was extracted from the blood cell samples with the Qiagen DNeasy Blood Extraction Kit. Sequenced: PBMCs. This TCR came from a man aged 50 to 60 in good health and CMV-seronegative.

In nucleotide form, the sequence is TGTGCCAGCAGTCTCCAGCCGACAGGGTCTAATGAAAAACTGTTTTTT. This gives the protein CASSLQPTGSNEKLFF. Recombination linked TRBV27 to TRBJ1-4; 7 junctional bases match TRBD1. At the junction V is shortened by 5 bases and J by 3 bases; bases outside the gene matches: 9. Including cysteine and phenylalanine, the CDR3 has 16 amino acids. CDR3 DNA only is kept here, 48 bases in frame from base 1. CDR1 and CDR2 are drawn from the germline V gene (reference sequence): MNHEY, SMNVEV.